This paragraph reports one T cell receptor (beta chain). The CDR3 end shows no conserved phenylalanine or tryptophan, and so a read error is likely. The DNA is omitted, as the CDR3 cannot be located on it reliably, and the CDR3 follows TCRdb's listing. TCRdb independently ran MiXCR on the PCR reads; one entry per CDR3 protein. The repertoire includes around 18,000 distinct CDR3 sequences, about 40% of them detected once, and more than 25% sits in the top ten. The entry originates in a study of tumor-infiltrating lymphocytes in oesophageal squamous cell carcinoma. CDR1 and CDR2 (germline): MDHEN, SYDVKM. Termini included, the CDR3 measures 16 amino acids.

Sequenced material: esophageal tumor tissue. This rearrangement joins TRBV28 to TRBJ2-5; whether TRBD1, the table's D call, matches the DNA was not checked. This receptor was identified in a male donor with esophageal squamous cell carcinoma. The CDR3 protein is CASTTGQGPYGYTFGS.